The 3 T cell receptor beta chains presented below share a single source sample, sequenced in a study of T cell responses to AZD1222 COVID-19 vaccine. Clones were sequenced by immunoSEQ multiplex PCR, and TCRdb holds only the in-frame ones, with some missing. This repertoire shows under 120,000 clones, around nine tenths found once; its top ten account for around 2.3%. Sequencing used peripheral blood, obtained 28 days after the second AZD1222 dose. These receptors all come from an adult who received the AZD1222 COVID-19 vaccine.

For the CDR3, the DNA is TGTGCCAGCAGCTCACAGGGGAACACTGAAGCTTTCTTT. It specifies CASSSQGNTEAFF. This chain uses TRBV7-3 with TRBJ1-1; perhaps TRBD1 as D (6 bases). Germline CDR1 SGHTA, CDR2 FQGTGA. This CDR3 comprises 13 residues. V lost 4 bases, J lost 1 base, and 7 bases lay in between. The full variable domain, in which reference TRBV7-3 and TRBJ1-1 provide the parts outside the CDR3, is GAGVSQTPSNKVTEKGKYVELRCDPISGHTALYWYRQSLGQGPEFLIYFQGTGAADDSGLPNDRFFAVRPEGSVSTLKIQRTERGDSAVYLCASSSQGNTEAFFGQGTRLTVV.

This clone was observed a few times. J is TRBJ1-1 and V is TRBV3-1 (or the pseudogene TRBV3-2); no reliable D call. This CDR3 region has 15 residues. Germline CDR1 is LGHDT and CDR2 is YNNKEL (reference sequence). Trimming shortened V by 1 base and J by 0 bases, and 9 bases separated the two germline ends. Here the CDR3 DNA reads TGTGCCAGCAGCCAAGGAGGGTCAATGAACACTGAAGCTTTCTTT. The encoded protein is CASSQGGSMNTEAFF.

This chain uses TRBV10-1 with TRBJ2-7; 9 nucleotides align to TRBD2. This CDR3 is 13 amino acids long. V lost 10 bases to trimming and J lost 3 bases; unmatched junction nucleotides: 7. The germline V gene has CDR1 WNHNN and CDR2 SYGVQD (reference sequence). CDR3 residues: CATQTSGDYEQYF. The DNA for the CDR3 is TGCGCCACTCAGACTAGCGGAGACTACGAGCAGTACTTC.